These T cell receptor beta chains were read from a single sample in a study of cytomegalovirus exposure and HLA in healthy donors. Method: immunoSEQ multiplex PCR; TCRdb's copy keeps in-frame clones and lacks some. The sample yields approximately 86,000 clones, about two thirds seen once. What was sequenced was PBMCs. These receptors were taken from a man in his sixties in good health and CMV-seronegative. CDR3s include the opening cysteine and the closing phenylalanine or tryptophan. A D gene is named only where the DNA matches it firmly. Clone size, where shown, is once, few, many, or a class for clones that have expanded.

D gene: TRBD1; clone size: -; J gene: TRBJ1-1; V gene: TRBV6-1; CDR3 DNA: TGTGCCAGCAGTTCAGGGGGCTTTCTAGCTTTCTTT; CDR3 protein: CASSSGGFLAFF
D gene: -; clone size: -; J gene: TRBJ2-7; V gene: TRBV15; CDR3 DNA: TGTGCCACCAGCAACCAGGGCGAGCAGTACTTC; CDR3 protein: CATSNQGEQYF
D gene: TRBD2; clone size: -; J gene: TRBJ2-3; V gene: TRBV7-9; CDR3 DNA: TGTGCCAGCAGCCTCACGGGAACTAGCGGGGGAGATACGCAGTATTTT; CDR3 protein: CASSLTGTSGGDTQYF
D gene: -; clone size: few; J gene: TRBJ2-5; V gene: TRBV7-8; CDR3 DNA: TGTGCCAGCAGCCCCCTGGCCGAGACCCAGTACTTC; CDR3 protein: CASSPLAETQYF
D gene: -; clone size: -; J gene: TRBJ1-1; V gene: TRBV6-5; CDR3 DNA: TGTGCCAGCAGTTACCTAGCAGGACCGCCTGAAGCTTTCTTT; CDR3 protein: CASSYLAGPPEAFF
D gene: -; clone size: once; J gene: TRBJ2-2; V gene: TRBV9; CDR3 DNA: TGTGCCAGCAGCCCACGGACAGCCTCAGGGGAGCTGTTTTTT; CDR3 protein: CASSPRTASGELFF
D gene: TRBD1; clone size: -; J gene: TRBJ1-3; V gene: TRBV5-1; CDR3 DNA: TGCGCCAGCAGTACAGGGGCAGGGGGAAACACCATATATTTT; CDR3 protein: CASSTGAGGNTIYF
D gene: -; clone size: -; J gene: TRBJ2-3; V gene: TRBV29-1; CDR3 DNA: TGCAGCGTCCCCGGACAGATCGGGAATACGCAGTATTTT; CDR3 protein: CSVPGQIGNTQYF
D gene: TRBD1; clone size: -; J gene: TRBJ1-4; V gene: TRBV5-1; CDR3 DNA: TGCGCCAGCAGCTTGGGACAGGGGGCTGGGGTGAATGAAAAACTGTTTTTT; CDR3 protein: CASSLGQGAGVNEKLFF
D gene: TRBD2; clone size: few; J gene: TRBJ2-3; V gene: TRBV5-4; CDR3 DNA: TGTGCCAGCAACCGGGGGGGCGGGGATACGCAGTATTTT; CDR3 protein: CASNRGGGDTQYF
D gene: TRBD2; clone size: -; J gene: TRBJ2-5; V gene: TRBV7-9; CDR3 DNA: TGTGCCAGCAGCCCTCTAGCGGGGGGGCCCTCAGAGACCCAGTACTTC; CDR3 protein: CASSPLAGGPSETQYF
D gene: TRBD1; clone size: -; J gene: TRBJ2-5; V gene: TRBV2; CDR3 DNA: TGTGCCAGCAGTGAGCAGGGGGCCACCCGGGAGACCCAGTACTTC; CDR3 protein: CASSEQGATRETQYF
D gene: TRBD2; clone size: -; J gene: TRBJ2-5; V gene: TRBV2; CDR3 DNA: TGTGCCAGCAAAGAGAGTAGCGGGGTCGAAGAGACCCAGTACTTC; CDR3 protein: CASKESSGVEETQYF
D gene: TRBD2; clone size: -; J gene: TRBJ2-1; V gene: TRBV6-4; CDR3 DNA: TGTGCCAGCAGTGAAGTGAGCGGGAGGGCCTTAAACAATGAGCAGTTCTTC; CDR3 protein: CASSEVSGRALNNEQFF
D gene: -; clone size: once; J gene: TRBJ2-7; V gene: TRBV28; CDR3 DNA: TGTGCCAGCAGTTTCCCTCTGACAGACTACGAGCAGTACTTC; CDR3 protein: CASSFPLTDYEQYF
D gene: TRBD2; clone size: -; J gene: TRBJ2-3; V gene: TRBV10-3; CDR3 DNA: TGTGCCATCAGTGTGGGGGGGGTGACAAACACAGATACGCAGTATTTT; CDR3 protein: CAISVGGVTNTDTQYF
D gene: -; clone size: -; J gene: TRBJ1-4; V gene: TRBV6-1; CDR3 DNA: TGTGCCAGCAGCCCACAGGCAACTAATGAAAAACTGTTTTTT; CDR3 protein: CASSPQATNEKLFF
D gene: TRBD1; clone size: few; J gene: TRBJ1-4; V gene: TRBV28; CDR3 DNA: TGTGCCAGCAGAGGGACAGGGGAGGATGAAAAACTGTTTTTT; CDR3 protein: CASRGTGEDEKLFF
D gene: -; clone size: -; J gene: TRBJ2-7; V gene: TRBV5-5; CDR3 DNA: TGTGCCAGCAGCTTAGGACAGTCGTCCTACGAGCAGTACTTC; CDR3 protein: CASSLGQSSYEQYF
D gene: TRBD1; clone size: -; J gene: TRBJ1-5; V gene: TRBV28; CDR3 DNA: TGTGCCAGCATGGCAGCAGGGGGTAGGAATCAGCCCCAGCATTTT; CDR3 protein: CASMAAGGRNQPQHF
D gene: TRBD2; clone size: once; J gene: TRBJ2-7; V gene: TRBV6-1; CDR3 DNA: TGTGCCAGCACAGCTAGCGGGAACTCCTACGAGCAGTACTTC; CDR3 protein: CASTASGNSYEQYF
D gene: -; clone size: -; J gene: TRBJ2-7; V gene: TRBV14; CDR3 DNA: TGTGCCAGCAGCCTCGCGAACAGCCACTACGAGCAGTACTTC; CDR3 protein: CASSLANSHYEQYF
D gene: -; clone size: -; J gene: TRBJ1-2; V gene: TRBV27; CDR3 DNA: TGTGCCAGCAGGGGGACCGGGGGGGCAGATGGCTACACCTTC; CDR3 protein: CASRGTGGADGYTF
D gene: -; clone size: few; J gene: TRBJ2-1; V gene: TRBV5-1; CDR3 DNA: TGCGCCAGCGGCCCCGGCCCCGGGTCCGATGAGCAGTTCTTC; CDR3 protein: CASGPGPGSDEQFF
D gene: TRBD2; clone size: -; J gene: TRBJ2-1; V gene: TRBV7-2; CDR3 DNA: TGTGCCAGCAGCCTAGAGACTAGCGGGGGATACTCCTACAATGAGCAGTTCTTC; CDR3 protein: CASSLETSGGYSYNEQFF
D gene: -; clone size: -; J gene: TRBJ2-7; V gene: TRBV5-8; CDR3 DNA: TGTGCCAGCGATGGAGGGGCTGGCTACGAGCAGTACTTC; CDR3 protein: CASDGGAGYEQYF
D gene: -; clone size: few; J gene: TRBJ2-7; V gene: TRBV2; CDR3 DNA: TGTGCCAGCAGCGCTGCAGGGGTCGAGCAGTACTTC; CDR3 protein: CASSAAGVEQYF
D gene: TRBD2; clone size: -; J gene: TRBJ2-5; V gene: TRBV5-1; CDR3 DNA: TGCGCCAGCAGCTCCCCCCCCGATCTAGCGGGCATAGAGACCCAGTACTTC; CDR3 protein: CASSSPPDLAGIETQYF
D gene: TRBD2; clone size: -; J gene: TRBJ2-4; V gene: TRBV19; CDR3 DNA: TGTGCCAGTAGTATGGGGGGGAACATTCAGTACTTC; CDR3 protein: CASSMGGNIQYF
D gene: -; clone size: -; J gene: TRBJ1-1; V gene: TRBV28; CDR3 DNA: TGTGCCAGCAGTTCTCCAGGGGTGAACACTGAAGCTTTCTTT; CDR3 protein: CASSSPGVNTEAFF
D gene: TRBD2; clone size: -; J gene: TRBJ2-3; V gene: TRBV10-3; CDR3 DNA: TGTGCCATCAGTGAGTCGGCGGGAGTCGGCACAGATACGCAGTATTTT; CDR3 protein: CAISESAGVGTDTQYF
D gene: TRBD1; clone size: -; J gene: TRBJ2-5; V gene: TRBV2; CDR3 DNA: TGTGCCAGCAGTGCCTGGGGACAGGGAGAGACCCAGTACTTC; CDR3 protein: CASSAWGQGETQYF
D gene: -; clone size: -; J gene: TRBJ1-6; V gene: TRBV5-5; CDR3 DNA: TGTGCCAGCAGCTTACAGGGAACCTATAATTCACCCCTCCACTTT; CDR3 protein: CASSLQGTYNSPLHF
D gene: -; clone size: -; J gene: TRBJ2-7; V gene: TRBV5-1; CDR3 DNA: TGCGCCAGCAGCTTGGAACAGGTCTACGAGCAGTACTTC; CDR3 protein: CASSLEQVYEQYF
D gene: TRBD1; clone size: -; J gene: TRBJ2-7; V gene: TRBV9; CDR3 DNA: TGTGCCAGCAGCGTAAATTCAGGGGGCGCAGAAGAGCAGTACTTC; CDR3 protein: CASSVNSGGAEEQYF
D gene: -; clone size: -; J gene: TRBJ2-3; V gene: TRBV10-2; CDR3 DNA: TGCGCCAGCAGTGACGAGATGTCAGATACGCAGTATTTT; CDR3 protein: CASSDEMSDTQYF
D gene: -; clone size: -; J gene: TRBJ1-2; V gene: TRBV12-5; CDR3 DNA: TGTGCTAGTGGTGCGGGACTTTGGGACTATGGCTACACCTTC; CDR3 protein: CASGAGLWDYGYTF
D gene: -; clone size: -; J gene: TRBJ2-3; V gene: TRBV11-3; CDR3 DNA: TGTGCCAGCAGCTTGGGCAGGAGCACAGATACGCAGTATTTT; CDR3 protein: CASSLGRSTDTQYF
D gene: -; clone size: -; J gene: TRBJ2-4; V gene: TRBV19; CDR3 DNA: TGTGCCAGTAGTGCTCCGACAGGGACTCGAGTGGGAGCCAAAAACATTCAGTACTTC; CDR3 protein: CASSAPTGTRVGAKNIQYF